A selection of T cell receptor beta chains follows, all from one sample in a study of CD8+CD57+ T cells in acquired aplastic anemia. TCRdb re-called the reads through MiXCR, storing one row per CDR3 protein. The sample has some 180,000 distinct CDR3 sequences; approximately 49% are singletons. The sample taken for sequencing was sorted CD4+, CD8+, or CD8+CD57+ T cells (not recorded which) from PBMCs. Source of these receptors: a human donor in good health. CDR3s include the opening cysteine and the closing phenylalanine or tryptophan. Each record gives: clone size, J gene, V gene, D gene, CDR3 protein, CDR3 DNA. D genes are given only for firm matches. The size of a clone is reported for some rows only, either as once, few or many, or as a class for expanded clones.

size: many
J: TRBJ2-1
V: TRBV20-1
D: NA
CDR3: CSAGGHNEQFF
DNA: TGCAGTGCTGGCGGTCACAATGAGCAGTTCTTC

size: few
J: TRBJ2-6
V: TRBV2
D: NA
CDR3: CASSEQQANVLTF
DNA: TGTGCCAGCAGTGAACAACAGGCCAACGTCCTGACTTTC

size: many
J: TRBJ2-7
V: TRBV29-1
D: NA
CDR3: CSTGTINEQYF
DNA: TGCAGCACCGGGACAATCAACGAGCAGTACTTC

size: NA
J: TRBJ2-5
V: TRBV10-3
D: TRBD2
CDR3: CAISETTSGRFQETQYF
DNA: TGTGCCATCAGTGAAACAACTAGCGGGAGATTCCAAGAGACCCAGTACTTC

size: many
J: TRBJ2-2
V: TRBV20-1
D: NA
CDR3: CSAQGTTGELFF
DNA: TGCAGTGCTCAGGGGACAACCGGGGAGCTGTTTTTT

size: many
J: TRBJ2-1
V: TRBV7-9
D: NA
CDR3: CASSLVNPYNEQFF
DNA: TGTGCCAGCAGTCTAGTCAATCCCTACAATGAGCAGTTCTTC

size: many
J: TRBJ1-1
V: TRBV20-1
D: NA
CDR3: CSAERGTTAFF
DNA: TGCAGTGCGGAAAGAGGGACTACGGCTTTCTTT

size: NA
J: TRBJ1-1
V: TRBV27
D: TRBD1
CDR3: CASSLSGTVNTEAFF
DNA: TGTGCCAGCAGTTTATCTGGGACAGTGAACACTGAAGCTTTCTTT

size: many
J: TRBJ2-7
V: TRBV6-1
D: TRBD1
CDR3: CASSERTGPYEQYF
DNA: TGTGCCAGCAGTGAAAGGACAGGCCCCTACGAGCAGTACTTC

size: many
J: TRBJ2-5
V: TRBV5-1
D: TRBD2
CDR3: CASTAVAGVRGETQYF
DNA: TGCGCCAGCACTGCAGTAGCGGGAGTGAGAGGGGAGACCCAGTACTTC